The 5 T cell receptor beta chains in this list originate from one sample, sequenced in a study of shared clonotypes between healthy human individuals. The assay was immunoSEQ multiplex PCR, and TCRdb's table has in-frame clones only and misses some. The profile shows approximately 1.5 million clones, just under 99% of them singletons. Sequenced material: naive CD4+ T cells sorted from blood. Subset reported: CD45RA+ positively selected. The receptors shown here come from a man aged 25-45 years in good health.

This chain's CDR3 is CASSRPGDTEAFF. The CDR3 DNA reads as TGTGCCAGCAGTCGTCCCGGGGACACTGAAGCTTTCTTT. This chain uses TRBV5-5 with TRBJ1-1; D not certain. Deletions cut 5 bases from V and 3 bases from J, with 11 bases between. Germline CDR1 is SGHKS and CDR2 is YYEKEE (reference sequence). CDR3 size: 13 residues.

The chain's CDR3 is CASSPGYYNEQFF. As DNA, the CDR3 is TGTGCCAGCTCCCCAGGCTACTACAATGAGCAGTTCTTC. This chain joins TRBV28 and TRBJ2-1; unclear D gene. Trimming shortened V by 8 bases and J by 3 bases, and 11 bases separated the two germline ends. Germline V CDR1 and CDR2: MDHEN, SYDVKM. The CDR3 totals 13 residues. The full variable domain, completed using reference TRBV28 and TRBJ2-1, is DVKVTQSSRYLVKRTGEKVFLECVQDMDHENMFWYRQDPGLGLRLIYFSYDVKMKEKGDIPEGYSVSREKKERFSLILESASTNQTSMYLCASSPGYYNEQFFGPGTRLTVL.

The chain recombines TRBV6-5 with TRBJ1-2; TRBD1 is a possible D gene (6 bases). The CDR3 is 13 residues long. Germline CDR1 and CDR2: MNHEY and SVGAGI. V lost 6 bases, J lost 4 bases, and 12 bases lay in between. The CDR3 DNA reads TGTGCCAGCAGGAACAGGGCCACCTATGGCTACACCTTC. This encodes CASRNRATYGYTF.

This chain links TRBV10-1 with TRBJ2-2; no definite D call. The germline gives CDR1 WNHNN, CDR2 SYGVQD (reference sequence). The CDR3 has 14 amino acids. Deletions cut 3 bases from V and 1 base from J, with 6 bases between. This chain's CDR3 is CASSEQKNTGELFF. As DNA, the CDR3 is TGCGCCAGCAGTGAACAGAAGAACACCGGGGAGCTGTTTTTT.

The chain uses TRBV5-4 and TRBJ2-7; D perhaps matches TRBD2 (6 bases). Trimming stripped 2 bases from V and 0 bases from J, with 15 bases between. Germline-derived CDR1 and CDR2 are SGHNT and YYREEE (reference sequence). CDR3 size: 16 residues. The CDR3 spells CASSFGPFGGSYEQYF. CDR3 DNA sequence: TGTGCCAGCAGCTTCGGCCCCTTCGGGGGCTCCTACGAGCAGTACTTC.